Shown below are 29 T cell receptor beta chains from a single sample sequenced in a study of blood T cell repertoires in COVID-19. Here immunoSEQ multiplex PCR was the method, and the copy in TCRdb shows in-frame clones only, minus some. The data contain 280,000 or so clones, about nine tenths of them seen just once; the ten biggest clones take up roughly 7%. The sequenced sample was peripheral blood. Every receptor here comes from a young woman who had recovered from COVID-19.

The chain's CDR3 is CASSRGQGAIKAGELFF. CDR3 nucleotide sequence: TGTGCCAGCAGCCGGGGACAGGGGGCGATTAAGGCCGGGGAGCTGTTTTTT. The chain combines TRBV3-1 (or the pseudogene TRBV3-2) with TRBJ2-2, with 12 bases aligning to TRBD1. Germline loops: CDR1 LGHDT, CDR2 YNNKEL (reference sequence). This CDR3 has 17 residues. The V gene end was trimmed by 4 bases and the J gene end by 6 bases; junction bases not matched to a gene: 9.

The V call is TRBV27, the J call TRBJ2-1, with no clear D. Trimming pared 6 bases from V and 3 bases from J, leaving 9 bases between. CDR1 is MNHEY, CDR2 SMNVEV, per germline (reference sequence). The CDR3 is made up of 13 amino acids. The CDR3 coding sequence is TGTGCCAGCAGGCGACAAAGCTACAATGAGCAGTTCTTC. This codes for CASRRQSYNEQFF.

CDR3 sequence (DNA): TGCAGCGTTGAGCCCCGCGGCGGGGGTTCCTACAATGAGCAGTTCTTC. Translated, it gives CSVEPRGGGSYNEQFF. The V call is TRBV29-1, the J call TRBJ2-1; TRBD2 agrees at 7 bases. CDR1 SQVTM and CDR2 ANQGSEA come from the germline V gene. The CDR3 covers 16 residues. The trim removed 3 bases at V and 1 base at J, leaving 9 bases unmatched.

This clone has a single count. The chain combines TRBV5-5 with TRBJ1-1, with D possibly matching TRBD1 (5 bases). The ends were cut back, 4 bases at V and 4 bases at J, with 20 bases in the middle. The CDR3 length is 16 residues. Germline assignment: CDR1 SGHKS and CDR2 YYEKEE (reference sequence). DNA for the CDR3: TGTGCCAGCAGCAACCTTCCCAGGGAGGGTCGCACTGAAGCTTTCTTT. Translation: CASSNLPREGRTEAFF.

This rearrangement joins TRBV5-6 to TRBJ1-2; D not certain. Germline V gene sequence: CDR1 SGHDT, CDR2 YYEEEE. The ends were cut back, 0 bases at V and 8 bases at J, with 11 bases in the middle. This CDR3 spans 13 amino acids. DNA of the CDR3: TGTGCCAGCAGCTTGGCCGGGGTCGGAGGCTACACCTTC. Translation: CASSLAGVGGYTF.

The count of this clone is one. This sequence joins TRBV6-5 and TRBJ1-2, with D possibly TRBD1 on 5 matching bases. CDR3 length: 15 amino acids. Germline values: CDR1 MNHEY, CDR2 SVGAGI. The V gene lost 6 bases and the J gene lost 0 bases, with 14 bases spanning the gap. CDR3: CASSLDSISNYGYTF. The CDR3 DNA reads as TGTGCCAGCAGCCTCGACAGCATCTCTAACTATGGCTACACCTTC.

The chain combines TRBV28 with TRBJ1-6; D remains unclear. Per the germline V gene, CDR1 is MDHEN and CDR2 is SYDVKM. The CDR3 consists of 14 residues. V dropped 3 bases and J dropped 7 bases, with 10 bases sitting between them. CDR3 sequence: CASSFSGRNSPLHF. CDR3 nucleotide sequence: TGTGCCAGCAGTTTTTCGGGGAGAAATTCACCCCTCCACTTT.

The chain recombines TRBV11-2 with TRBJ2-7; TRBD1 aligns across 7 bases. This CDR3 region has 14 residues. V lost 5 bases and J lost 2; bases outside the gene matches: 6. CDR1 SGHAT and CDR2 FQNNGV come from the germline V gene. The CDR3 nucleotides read TGTGCCAGCAGCCTACAGGGGAGTCCCTACGAGCAGTACTTC. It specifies CASSLQGSPYEQYF.

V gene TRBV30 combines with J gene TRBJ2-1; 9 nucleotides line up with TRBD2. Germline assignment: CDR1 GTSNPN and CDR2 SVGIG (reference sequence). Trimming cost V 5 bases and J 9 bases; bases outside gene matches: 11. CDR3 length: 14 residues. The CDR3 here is CAWGPGLASIEQFF. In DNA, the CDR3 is TGTGCCTGGGGTCCGGGACTAGCATCCATTGAGCAGTTCTTC.

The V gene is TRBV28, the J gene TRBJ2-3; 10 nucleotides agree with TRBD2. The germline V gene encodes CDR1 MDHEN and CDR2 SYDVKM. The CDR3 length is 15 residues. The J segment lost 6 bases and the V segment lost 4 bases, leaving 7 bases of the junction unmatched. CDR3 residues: CASSWVAGGGDTQYF. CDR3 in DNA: TGTGCCAGCAGTTGGGTAGCGGGGGGTGGGGATACGCAGTATTTT.

The CDR3 nucleotides are TGTGCCAGCAGCTTAAAGAAGGGGGCGTCTAGCGAGGGGGCCAAAAACATTCAGTACTTC. Translated, it gives CASSLKKGASSEGAKNIQYF. The rearrangement uses TRBV7-3 and TRBJ2-4, with D possibly TRBD1 on 7 matching bases. Between the trimmed V and J ends, which lost 1 base and 1 base, there was a span of 23 bases. Germline lookup yields CDR1 SGHTA and CDR2 FQGTGA. The CDR3 covers 20 residues.

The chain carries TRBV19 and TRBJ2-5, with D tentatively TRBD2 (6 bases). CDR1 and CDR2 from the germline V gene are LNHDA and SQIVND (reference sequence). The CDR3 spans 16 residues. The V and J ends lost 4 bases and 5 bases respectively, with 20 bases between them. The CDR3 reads CASSTPGGVGLETQYF. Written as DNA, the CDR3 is TGTGCCAGTAGTACCCCTGGCGGGGTGGGGCTTGAGACCCAGTACTTC.

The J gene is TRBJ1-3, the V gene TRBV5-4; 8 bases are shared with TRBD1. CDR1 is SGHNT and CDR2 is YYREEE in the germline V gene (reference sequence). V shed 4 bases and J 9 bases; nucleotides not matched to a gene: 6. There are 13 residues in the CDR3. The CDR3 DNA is TGTGCCAGCAGCGCCGGACAGGGAGGCACCATATATTTT. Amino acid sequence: CASSAGQGGTIYF.

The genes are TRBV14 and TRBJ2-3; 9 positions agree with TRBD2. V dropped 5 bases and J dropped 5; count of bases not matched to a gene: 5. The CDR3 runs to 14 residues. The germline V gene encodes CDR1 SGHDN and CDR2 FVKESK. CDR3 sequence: CASSAGGLGDTQYF. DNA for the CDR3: TGTGCCAGCAGCGCGGGGGGGCTTGGAGATACGCAGTATTTT. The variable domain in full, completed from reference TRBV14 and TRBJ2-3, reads EAGVTQFPSHSVIEKGQTVTLRCDPISGHDNLYWYRRVMGKEIKFLLHFVKESKQDESGMPNNRFLAERTGGTYSTLKVQPAELEDSGVYFCASSAGGLGDTQYFGPGTRLTVL.

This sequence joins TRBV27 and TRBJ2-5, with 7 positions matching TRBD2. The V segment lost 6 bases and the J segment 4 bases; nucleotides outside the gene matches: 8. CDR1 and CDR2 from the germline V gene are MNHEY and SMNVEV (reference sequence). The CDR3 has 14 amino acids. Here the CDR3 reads CASRERDVRETQYF. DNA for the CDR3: TGTGCCAGCAGAGAGCGGGACGTCCGAGAGACCCAGTACTTC.

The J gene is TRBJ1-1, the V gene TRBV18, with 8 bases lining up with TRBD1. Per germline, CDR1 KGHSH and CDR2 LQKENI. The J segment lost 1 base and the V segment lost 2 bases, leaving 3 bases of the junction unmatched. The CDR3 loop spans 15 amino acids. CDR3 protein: CASSPGQGQNTEAFF. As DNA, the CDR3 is TGTGCCAGCTCACCAGGACAGGGTCAGAACACTGAAGCTTTCTTT.

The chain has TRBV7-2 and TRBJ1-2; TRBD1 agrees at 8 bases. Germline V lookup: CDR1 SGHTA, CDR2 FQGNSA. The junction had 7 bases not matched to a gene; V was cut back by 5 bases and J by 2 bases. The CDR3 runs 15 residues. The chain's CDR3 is CASSAGQGANYGYTF. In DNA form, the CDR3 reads TGTGCCAGCAGCGCCGGACAGGGTGCAAACTATGGCTACACCTTC.

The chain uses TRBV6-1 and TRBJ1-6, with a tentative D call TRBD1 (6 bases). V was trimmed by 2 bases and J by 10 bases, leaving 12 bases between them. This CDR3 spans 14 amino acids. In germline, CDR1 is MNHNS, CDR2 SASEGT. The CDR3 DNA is TGTGCCAGCAGTGAAATGAGGACAGACTCACCCCTCCACTTT. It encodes CASSEMRTDSPLHF.

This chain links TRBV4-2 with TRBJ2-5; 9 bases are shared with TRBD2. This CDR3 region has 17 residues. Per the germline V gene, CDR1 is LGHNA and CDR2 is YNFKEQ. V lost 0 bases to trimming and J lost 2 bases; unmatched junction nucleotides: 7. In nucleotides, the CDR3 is TGTGCCAGCAGCCAAGATGGCGGGGGGGTAGATCAAGAGACCCAGTACTTC. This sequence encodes CASSQDGGGVDQETQYF.

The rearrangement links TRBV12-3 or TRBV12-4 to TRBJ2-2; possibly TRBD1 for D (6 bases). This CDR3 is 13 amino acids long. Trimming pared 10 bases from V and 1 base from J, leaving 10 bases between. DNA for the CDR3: TGTGCCATCTTGGACAGGAACACCGGGGAGCTGTTTTTT. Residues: CAILDRNTGELFF.

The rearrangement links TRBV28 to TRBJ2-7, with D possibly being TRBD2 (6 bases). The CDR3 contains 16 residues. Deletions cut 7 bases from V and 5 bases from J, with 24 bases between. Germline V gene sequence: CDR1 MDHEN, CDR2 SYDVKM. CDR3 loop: CASTSWRPEGLDEQYF. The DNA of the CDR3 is TGTGCCAGCACCTCGTGGCGTCCGGAGGGACTTGACGAGCAGTACTTC.

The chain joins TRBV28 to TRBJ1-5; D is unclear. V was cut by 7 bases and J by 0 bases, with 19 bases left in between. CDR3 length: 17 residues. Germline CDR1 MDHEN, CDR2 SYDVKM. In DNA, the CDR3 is TGTGCCAGCATCCTTCGAGGTACCCGCTATAGCAATCAGCCCCAGCATTTT. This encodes CASILRGTRYSNQPQHF.

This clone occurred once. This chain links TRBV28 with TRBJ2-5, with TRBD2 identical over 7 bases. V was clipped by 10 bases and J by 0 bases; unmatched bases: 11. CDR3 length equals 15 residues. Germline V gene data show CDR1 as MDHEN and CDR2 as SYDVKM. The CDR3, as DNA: TGTGCCATATCCCCCGGGGGGACGCACCAAGAGACCCAGTACTTC. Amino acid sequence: CAISPGGTHQETQYF.

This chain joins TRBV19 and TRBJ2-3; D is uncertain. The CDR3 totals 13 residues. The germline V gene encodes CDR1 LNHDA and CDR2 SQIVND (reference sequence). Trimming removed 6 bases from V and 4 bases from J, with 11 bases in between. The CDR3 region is CASSDSRADTQYF. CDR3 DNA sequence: TGTGCCAGTAGCGATTCACGGGCAGATACGCAGTATTTT.

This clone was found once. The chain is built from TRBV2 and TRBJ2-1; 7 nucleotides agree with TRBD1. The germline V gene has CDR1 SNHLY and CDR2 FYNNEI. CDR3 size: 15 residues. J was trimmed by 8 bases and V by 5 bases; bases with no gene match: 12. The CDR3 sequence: CASSPLGQTADEQFF. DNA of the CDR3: TGTGCCAGCAGTCCCTTGGGACAGACAGCGGATGAGCAGTTCTTC. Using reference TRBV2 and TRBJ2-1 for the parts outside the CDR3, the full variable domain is EPEVTQTPSHQVTQMGQEVILRCVPISNHLYFYWYRQILGQKVEFLVSFYNNEISEKSEIFDDQFSVERPDGSNFTLKIRSTKLEDSAMYFCASSPLGQTADEQFFGPGTRLTVL.

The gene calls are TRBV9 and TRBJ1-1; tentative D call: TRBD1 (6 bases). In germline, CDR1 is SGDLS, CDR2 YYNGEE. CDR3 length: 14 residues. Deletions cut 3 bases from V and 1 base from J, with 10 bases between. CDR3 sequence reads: CASSGGHANTEAFF. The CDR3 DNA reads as TGTGCCAGCAGCGGGGGACACGCGAACACTGAAGCTTTCTTT. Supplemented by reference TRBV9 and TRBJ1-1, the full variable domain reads DSGVTQTPKHLITATGQRVTLRCSPRSGDLSVYWYQQSLDQGLQFLIQYYNGEERAKGNILERFSAQQFPDLHSELNLSSLELGDSALYFCASSGGHANTEAFFGQGTRLTVV.

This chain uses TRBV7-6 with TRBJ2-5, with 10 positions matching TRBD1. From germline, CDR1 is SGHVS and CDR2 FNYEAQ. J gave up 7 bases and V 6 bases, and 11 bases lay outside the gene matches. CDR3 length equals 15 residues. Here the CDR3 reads CASRRDRGPSGTQYF. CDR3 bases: TGTGCCAGCAGACGGGACAGGGGTCCTTCGGGGACCCAGTACTTC.

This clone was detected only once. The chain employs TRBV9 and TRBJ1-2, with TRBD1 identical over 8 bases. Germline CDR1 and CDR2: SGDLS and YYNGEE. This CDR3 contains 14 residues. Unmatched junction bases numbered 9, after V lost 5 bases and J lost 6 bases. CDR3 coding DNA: TGTGCCAGCAGGGTACAGGGGGGAATTCATGGCTACACCTTC. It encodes CASRVQGGIHGYTF.

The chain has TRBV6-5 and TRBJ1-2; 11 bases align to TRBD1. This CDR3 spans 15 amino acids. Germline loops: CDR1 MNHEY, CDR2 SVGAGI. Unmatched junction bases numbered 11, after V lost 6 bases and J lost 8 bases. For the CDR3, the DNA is TGTGCCAGCAGCGCCAGAAAGGACAGGGGGCTAGGCTACACCTTC. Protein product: CASSARKDRGLGYTF.